This entry lists 30 T cell receptor beta chains sequenced from one sample in a study of blood T cell repertoires in COVID-19 (dated by TCRdb to 2020 to 2021). The protocol used for the library was the immunoSEQ multiplex PCR assay. TCRdb stores this immuneACCESS table with in-frame sequences only. Part of the clones is absent; in the studies checked, under half of the shortfall reflects unresolved V genes, and no reason is known for the rest. Counted in this sample were 130,000 to 150,000 clones; 89% of them appeared once. The ten largest clones capture around 1.5% of the sample. Sequencing was carried out using peripheral blood. The receptors here all came from a human donor in a cohort sampled during active COVID-19.

This sequence joins TRBV18 and TRBJ1-6, with a weak D call TRBD1 (5 bases). CDR1 is KGHSH, CDR2 LQKENI, per germline. Deletions cut 3 bases from V and 8 bases from J, with 17 bases between. CDR3 length equals 16 residues. CDR3 in amino acids: CASSPMGPGGDSPLHF. The CDR3, as DNA: TGTGCCAGCTCACCGATGGGACCGGGCGGGGATTCACCCCTCCACTTT.

The rearrangement links TRBV15 to TRBJ1-4; 7 bases map to TRBD1. Per the germline V gene, CDR1 is LNHNV and CDR2 is YYDKDF (reference sequence). With V trimmed by 2 bases and J by 8 bases, 11 bases remained unmatched. There are 16 residues in the CDR3. The CDR3: CATSRPDRVPFEKLFF. The CDR3 region has the DNA TGTGCCACCAGCAGACCCGACAGGGTTCCTTTCGAAAAACTGTTTTTT.

This chain uses TRBV2 with TRBJ2-7; D remains ambiguous. The CDR3 covers 12 residues. V lost 8 bases and J 3 bases, leaving 11 bases between the germline ends. The germline V gene encodes CDR1 SNHLY and CDR2 FYNNEI. The CDR3 protein is CASAVRRYEQYF. The DNA of the CDR3 is TGTGCCAGCGCGGTGAGGCGCTACGAGCAGTACTTC.

The rearrangement uses TRBV5-1 and TRBJ1-2; 7 bases match TRBD1. Germline CDR1 reads SGHRS; CDR2 reads YFSETQ. With V trimmed by 0 bases and J by 1 base, 6 bases remained unmatched. CDR3 length: 16 amino acids. CDR3 in amino acids: CASSLVTGTDNYGYTF. The CDR3 nucleotides are TGCGCCAGCAGCTTGGTTACCGGGACAGATAACTATGGCTACACCTTC.

The chain employs TRBV3-1 (or the pseudogene TRBV3-2) and TRBJ1-1; D is uncertain. V gave up 1 base and J gave up 8 bases, with 11 bases separating them. The germline CDR1 and CDR2 sequences are LGHDT and YNNKEL (reference sequence). This CDR3 is built from 13 residues. The CDR3 DNA reads as TGTGCCAGCAGCCAAGTGTCTTCGACAGAAGCTTTCTTT. This translates into CASSQVSSTEAFF.

V gene TRBV28 combines with J gene TRBJ2-3, with 7 bases identical to TRBD2. V shed 1 base, J shed 3 bases, and the junction held 4 bases outside the gene matches. Germline CDR1 is MDHEN and CDR2 is SYDVKM. The CDR3 has 15 residues. The CDR3 sequence: CASSLSGGGTDTQYF. CDR3 nucleotide sequence: TGTGCCAGCAGTTTATCGGGGGGTGGGACAGATACGCAGTATTTT.

This clone was found a few times. This chain joins TRBV7-3 and TRBJ1-1, with TRBD1 matching over 9 bases. Germline CDR1 reads SGHTA; CDR2 reads FQGTGA. V lost 5 bases, J lost 4 bases, and 2 bases stayed unmatched. The CDR3 totals 13 residues. The CDR3 sequence: CASSKQGATEAFF. The CDR3 nucleotides are TGTGCCAGCAGCAAACAGGGGGCCACTGAAGCTTTCTTT.

A word on this clone: At the DNA level, this CDR3 is encoded by other sequences in the same sample as well. The CDR3 protein is CASSLRGSSYNEQFF. CDR3 nucleotide sequence: TGTGCCAGCAGCTTACGGGGGAGCTCCTACAATGAGCAGTTCTTC. This chain uses TRBV7-9 with TRBJ2-1; tentatively, D is TRBD2 (6 bases). This CDR3 comprises 15 residues. V shed 2 bases and J shed 0 bases, with 8 bases lying between them. The germline V gene has CDR1 SEHNR and CDR2 FQNEAQ (reference sequence).

In DNA form, the CDR3 reads TGTGCCAGCAGAAATGAGGGTTCGGGGGAAGCTTTCTTT. It encodes CASRNEGSGEAFF. The rearrangement joins TRBV7-9 to TRBJ1-1, with D uncertain. V was trimmed by 6 bases and J by 8 bases, leaving 16 bases between them. The CDR3 extends over 13 amino acids. Per the germline V gene, CDR1 is SEHNR and CDR2 is FQNEAQ (reference sequence). Together with reference TRBV7-9 and TRBJ1-1, the CDR3 gives the full variable domain: DTGVSQNPRHKITKRGQNVTFRCDPISEHNRLYWYRQTLGQGPEFLTYFQNEAQLEKSRLLSDRFSAERPKGSFSTLEIQRTEQGDSAMYLCASRNEGSGEAFFGQGTRLTVV.

The CDR3 sequence is CASSPNPPGQGNFEAFF. For the CDR3, the DNA is TGCGCCAGCAGCCCTAATCCCCCGGGACAGGGAAACTTTGAAGCTTTCTTT. The chain joins TRBV4-3 to TRBJ1-1; 9 bases map to TRBD1. Germline loops: CDR1 LGHNA, CDR2 YSLEER. The ends lost 4 bases at V and 7 bases at J; junction bases unmatched: 16. This CDR3 comprises 17 residues.

The chain employs TRBV5-6 and TRBJ2-5; 7 bases map to TRBD2. This CDR3 contains 13 residues. Germline V CDR1 and CDR2: SGHDT, YYEEEE. With V trimmed by 0 bases and J by 5 bases, 1 base remained unmatched. In nucleotides, the CDR3 is TGTGCCAGCAGCTTGGTGACTAGCGAGACCCAGTACTTC. Encoded protein: CASSLVTSETQYF.

This sequence joins TRBV5-6 and TRBJ1-2; D might be TRBD1 (5 bases). Between the trimmed V and J ends, which lost 4 bases and 6 bases, there was a span of 16 bases. The CDR3 has 14 amino acids. Per germline, CDR1 SGHDT and CDR2 YYEEEE. This chain's CDR3 is CASSPGWGEDGYTF. The CDR3 coding sequence is TGTGCCAGCAGCCCCGGCTGGGGGGAGGATGGCTACACCTTC. The variable domain in full, completed from reference TRBV5-6 and TRBJ1-2, reads DAGVTQSPTHLIKTRGQQVTLRCSPKSGHDTVSWYQQALGQGPQFIFQYYEEEERQRGNFPDRFSGHQFPNYSSELNVNALLLGDSALYLCASSPGWGEDGYTFGSGTRLTVV.

The V gene is TRBV4-1, the J gene TRBJ1-2; D is unresolved. This CDR3 comprises 16 residues. V was trimmed by 1 base and J by 1 base, leaving 13 bases between them. Germline CDR1 is MGHRA and CDR2 is YSYEKL. The CDR3 DNA sequence: TGCGCCAGCAGCCAAGGGGCGCGACGTTATAACTATGGCTACACCTTC. It encodes CASSQGARRYNYGYTF.

The genes are TRBV5-4 and TRBJ2-7; 7 bases align to TRBD1. The CDR3 spans 14 residues. V trimming: 2 bases; J trimming: 5 bases; junction bases outside the gene matches: 7. Germline loops: CDR1 SGHNT, CDR2 YYREEE (reference sequence). CDR3 in amino acids: CASSFTGEGHEQYF. Written as DNA, the CDR3 is TGTGCCAGCAGCTTCACAGGGGAAGGGCACGAGCAGTACTTC.

The chain has TRBV6-2 or TRBV6-3 and TRBJ2-3, with D possibly being TRBD1 (6 bases). The CDR3 is made up of 16 amino acids. V lost 2 bases to trimming and J lost 0 bases, with 12 bases between them. Germline V gene lookup returns CDR1 MNHEY and CDR2 SVGEGT. The CDR3 coding sequence is TGTGCCAGCAGTTACCTCGCAGGGGTGAGCACAGATACGCAGTATTTT. Amino acid sequence: CASSYLAGVSTDTQYF.

The chain couples TRBV9 to TRBJ2-1; perhaps TRBD2 as D (6 bases). The CDR3 loop spans 16 amino acids. CDR1 and CDR2 (germline): SGDLS, YYNGEE. Trimming left V 4 bases short and J 3 bases short, with 17 bases between. The CDR3 is CASSPVGGPNYNEQFF. DNA of the CDR3: TGTGCCAGCAGCCCAGTGGGGGGACCAAACTACAATGAGCAGTTCTTC. The full variable domain, with the rest looked up from reference TRBV9 and TRBJ2-1, is DSGVTQTPKHLITATGQRVTLRCSPRSGDLSVYWYQQSLDQGLQFLIQYYNGEERAKGNILERFSAQQFPDLHSELNLSSLELGDSALYFCASSPVGGPNYNEQFFGPGTRLTVL.

The gene calls are TRBV7-3 and TRBJ1-1; D remains ambiguous. CDR1 is SGHTA and CDR2 is FQGTGA in the germline V gene. Trimming pared 5 bases from V and 0 bases from J, leaving 7 bases between. This CDR3 region has 13 residues. The CDR3 sequence: CASSENMNTEAFF. DNA of the CDR3: TGTGCCAGCAGCGAAAACATGAACACTGAAGCTTTCTTT.

The CDR3, as DNA: TGCGCCAGCAGCTTGGCCACAGCAAGCACAGATACGCAGTATTTT. As protein: CASSLATASTDTQYF. The rearrangement joins TRBV5-1 to TRBJ2-3; the D is unclear. The CDR3 spans 15 residues. Trimming pared 0 bases from V and 0 bases from J, leaving 8 bases between. In germline, CDR1 is SGHRS, CDR2 YFSETQ.

V gene TRBV12-3 or TRBV12-4 combines with J gene TRBJ1-3; 9 positions match TRBD1. The CDR3 is made up of 13 amino acids. The trim removed 1 base at V and 11 bases at J, leaving 3 bases unmatched. CDR3 protein: CASSLGGQGPIYF. The CDR3 DNA follows: TGTGCCAGCAGTTTAGGAGGACAGGGGCCCATATATTTT.

The rearrangement joins TRBV19 to TRBJ1-5; 7 bases fit TRBD1. V lost 8 bases and J lost 2; bases outside the gene matches: 3. This CDR3 contains 13 residues. Looked up from germline, CDR1 is LNHDA and CDR2 is SQIVND (reference sequence). CDR3: CASQGQGNQPQHF. DNA of the CDR3: TGTGCCAGTCAAGGACAGGGCAATCAGCCCCAGCATTTT.

CDR3 amino acids: CASSPGRDEQFF. CDR3 coding DNA: TGTGCCAGCTCACCCGGGAGGGATGAGCAGTTCTTC. This chain joins TRBV18 and TRBJ2-1; 8 bases are a match to TRBD2. Per the germline V gene, CDR1 is KGHSH and CDR2 is LQKENI. V was pared by 3 bases and J by 8 bases, with 0 bases of the junction left unmatched. The CDR3 loop spans 12 amino acids. The variable domain in full, with the rest retrieved from reference TRBV18 and TRBJ2-1, is NAGVMQNPRHLVRRRGQEARLRCSPMKGHSHVYWYRQLPEEGLKFMVYLQKENIIDESGMPKERFSAEFPKEGPSILRIQQVVRGDSAAYFCASSPGRDEQFFGPGTRLTVL.

The rearrangement joins TRBV7-2 to TRBJ2-1, with 10 bases matching TRBD2. V trimming: 5 bases; J trimming: 10 bases; junction bases outside the gene matches: 11. The CDR3 contains 15 residues. From germline, CDR1 is SGHTA and CDR2 FQGNSA. The CDR3 DNA reads as TGTGCCAGCAGCCCATCTAGCGGGGGCCTTAGAGAGCAGTTCTTC. Its protein product is CASSPSSGGLREQFF.

This chain uses TRBV5-1 with TRBJ2-5; 8 bases align to TRBD2. Germline V gives CDR1 SGHRS, CDR2 YFSETQ. The CDR3 totals 16 residues. The V segment lost 0 bases and the J segment 5 bases; nucleotides outside the gene matches: 9. The DNA of the CDR3 is TGCGCCAGCAGCTTGGCCCCGGGACTAGTCGGGGAGACCCAGTACTTC. Encoded protein: CASSLAPGLVGETQYF.

Here the CDR3 DNA reads TGCGCCAGCAGCCAACAAACAGGGGGTTTTAACTATGGCTACACCTTC. As protein: CASSQQTGGFNYGYTF. This sequence joins TRBV4-1 and TRBJ1-2; TRBD1 matches 8 bases. The CDR3 runs 16 residues. The ends lost 2 bases at V and 1 base at J; junction bases unmatched: 6. The germline gives CDR1 MGHRA, CDR2 YSYEKL.

This clone was seen only once. This chain connects TRBV10-3 to TRBJ2-4; perhaps TRBD1 as D (5 bases). This CDR3 is 16 amino acids long. The germline CDR1 and CDR2 sequences are ENHRY and SYGVKD. The V gene lost 11 bases and the J gene lost 1 base, with 21 bases spanning the gap. The CDR3 loop reads CAAIQDTLFAKNIQYF. The CDR3 DNA follows: TGTGCCGCCATACAGGACACCCTGTTCGCCAAAAACATTCAGTACTTC.

This clone has just a few counts. The chain joins TRBV9 to TRBJ1-1; D is perhaps TRBD1 (5 bases). This CDR3 has 15 residues. V lost 0 bases and J 0 bases, leaving 9 bases between the germline ends. CDR1 SGDLS and CDR2 YYNGEE come from the germline V gene. CDR3 nucleotide sequence: TGTGCCAGCAGCGTAGCTGCGGGGCTGAACACTGAAGCTTTCTTT. It is translated as CASSVAAGLNTEAFF. Drawing the rest from reference TRBV9 and TRBJ1-1, the complete variable domain is DSGVTQTPKHLITATGQRVTLRCSPRSGDLSVYWYQQSLDQGLQFLIQYYNGEERAKGNILERFSAQQFPDLHSELNLSSLELGDSALYFCASSVAAGLNTEAFFGQGTRLTVV.

The V and J genes are TRBV19 and TRBJ1-3; a possible D gene is TRBD1 (5 bases). This CDR3 comprises 14 residues. V lost 3 bases and J lost 2, with 8 bases in between. Germline CDR1 LNHDA, CDR2 SQIVND (reference sequence). CDR3 bases: TGTGCCAGTAGTATTGTGGGGCCTGGAAACACCATATATTTT. This translates into CASSIVGPGNTIYF.

This sequence joins TRBV6-6 and TRBJ1-1; a possible D gene is TRBD1 (6 bases). Germline V gene data show CDR1 as MNHNY and CDR2 as SVGAGI (reference sequence). The CDR3 length is 16 residues. The germline V and J ends were trimmed by 6 bases and 5 bases, with 22 bases remaining between them. For the CDR3, the DNA is TGTGCCAGCAGATTCCGGGACACCTTGGGTAGAACTGAAGCTTTCTTT. Amino acid sequence: CASRFRDTLGRTEAFF.

V is TRBV15 and J is TRBJ1-2; D remains unclear. Germline V gene lookup returns CDR1 LNHNV and CDR2 YYDKDF (reference sequence). Between the trimmed V and J ends, which lost 0 bases and 2 bases, there was a span of 13 bases. The CDR3 has 16 residues. The CDR3 DNA reads as TGTGCCACCAGCAGAGATTTGGGCAGTCCCAACTATGGCTACACCTTC. Protein product: CATSRDLGSPNYGYTF. The full variable domain, its missing parts supplied by reference TRBV15 and TRBJ1-2, is DAMVIQNPRYQVTQFGKPVTLSCSQTLNHNVMYWYQQKSSQAPKLLFHYYDKDFNNEADTPDNFQSRRPNTSFCFLDIRSPGLGDTAMYLCATSRDLGSPNYGYTFGSGTRLTVV.

The table lists this clone with a few counts. The chain combines TRBV4-2 with TRBJ1-5; D unresolved. V was cut by 0 bases and J by 5 bases, with 11 bases left in between. CDR1 is LGHNA, CDR2 YNFKEQ, per germline. The CDR3 runs 15 residues. Here the CDR3 reads CASSQDLEGHQPQHF. CDR3 bases: TGTGCCAGCAGCCAAGATCTCGAGGGTCATCAGCCCCAGCATTTT.